This TCR beta chain was recovered during a study of response to subunit inactivated influenza vaccine. This clonotype was seen a few times. Its antigen is unidentified. A single record per CDR3 protein comes from TCRdb applying MiXCR to the RT-PCR reads. The repertoire consists of about 540,000 distinct CDR3 sequences, with under 30% occurring once and the leading ten covering about 2.8%. Overall study findings and caveats: Every seasonal influenza vaccination brings in few new T cells, the authors suggested.

The CDR3 consists of 17 residues. Trimming removed 0 bases from V and 0 bases from J, with 12 bases in between. In germline, CDR1 is MNHEY, CDR2 SMNVEV (reference sequence). The same data also went into a second study, on T cells expressing NK-cell markers. This second study says: Libraries used 5'RACE template switching adding universal primer site and UMIs. It was from sorted CD3+CD56+NKG2C+, CD3+CD56+NKG2C- and CD3+CD56-NKG2C+ T cells that TCR beta repertoires came. Once again these clonotypes came out on top in the CD3+CD56-NKG2C+ fraction of a few donors.

The J gene is TRBJ2-1, the V gene TRBV27, with D perhaps TRBD2 (6 bases). The source is a man aged 45 to 65 who received an inactivated influenza vaccine. Specimen: CD4+ T cells sorted from PBMCs, collected 11 to 12 days after vaccination. The chain's CDR3 is CASSLSRGVTSYNEQFF. For the CDR3, the DNA is TGTGCCAGCAGTTTATCGCGCGGGGTTACCTCCTACAATGAGCAGTTCTTC.